Given below is one TCR beta chain in context. The sample comes from a study of molecular identifiers for immune sequencing clone quantification. In TCRdb, the PCR reads were re-called with MiXCR into one record per CDR3 protein. The sample contains approximately 500,000 distinct CDR3 sequences, under 30% of which appear only once. The V end was cut by 0 bases, the J end by 5 bases, with 2 bases between. Germline CDR1 and CDR2: SGDLS and YYNGEE. This CDR3 has 12 amino acids. The specimen sequenced was naive CD8+ T cells from blood, with Jurkat cell RNA spiked in. Subset noted: FACS-sorted CD8+CD4-CCR7+CD45RA+ naive T cells. The TCR was taken from a human donor in good health. Some libraries in this study had Jurkat cell RNA spiked in. The rearrangement uses TRBV9 and TRBJ1-4; D ambiguous. The CDR3 protein is CASSVDNEKLFF. In nucleotides, the CDR3 is TGTGCCAGCAGCGTAGACAATGAAAAACTGTTTTTT.